This is a list of T cell receptor beta chains from one sample in a study of cytomegalovirus exposure and HLA in healthy donors. This table comes from immunoSEQ multiplex PCR, and its TCRdb copy is limited to in-frame clones, with some not included. The top ten hold 1.3% of the sample, which has about 190,000 clones, 75% to 90% seen once. Material for sequencing was PBMCs. Receptors were obtained from a man aged 25 to 40 in good health and CMV-seronegative. Each CDR3 is given with its conserved first and last residue. The order of the fields is clone size, CDR3 length, J gene, V gene, D gene, CDR3 DNA, CDR3 protein. The D gene is left open where the match is weak. A clone size is listed for some rows: how often the clone was seen (once, few, many), or a class if it is expanded.

size: -; length: 12; J: TRBJ1-2; V: TRBV28; D: -; DNA: TGTGCCAGCAGTGCAGGGGTCTATGGCTACACCTTC; CDR3: CASSAGVYGYTF
size: once; length: 12; J: TRBJ2-7; V: TRBV19; D: -; DNA: TGTGCCAGCGAGGACAGCTCCTACGAGCAGTACTTC; CDR3: CASEDSSYEQYF
size: -; length: 16; J: TRBJ2-1; V: TRBV5-1; D: TRBD2; DNA: TGCGCCAGCAGCTTACTAGCGGGGGGGCCTCCGAATGAGCAGTTCTTC; CDR3: CASSLLAGGPPNEQFF
size: -; length: 15; J: TRBJ1-5; V: TRBV6-4; D: TRBD1; DNA: TGTGCCAGCCCACCCTACAGGGGGACTCATCAGCCCCAGCATTTT; CDR3: CASPPYRGTHQPQHF
size: -; length: 14; J: TRBJ1-1; V: TRBV6-1; D: TRBD1; DNA: TGTGCCAGCAATCCCCAGGGAACAGGGGCTGAAGCTTTCTTT; CDR3: CASNPQGTGAEAFF
size: -; length: 16; J: TRBJ2-7; V: TRBV4-3; D: -; DNA: TGCGCCAGCAGCCAAGATGCGGCTAGCGTGTCCTACGAGCAGTACTTC; CDR3: CASSQDAASVSYEQYF
size: -; length: 13; J: TRBJ2-7; V: TRBV7-2; D: -; DNA: TGTGCCAGCAGCCCTTTTAGCTCCTACGAGCAGTACTTC; CDR3: CASSPFSSYEQYF
size: -; length: 13; J: TRBJ2-4; V: TRBV6-6; D: TRBD1; DNA: TGTGCCAGCAGAGACCTAACCGGGACAGGAGAGTACTTC; CDR3: CASRDLTGTGEYF
size: once; length: 14; J: TRBJ1-2; V: TRBV5-4; D: TRBD1; DNA: TGTGCCAGCAGCGAGAACAGGGGGCTGGAAGGCTACACCTTC; CDR3: CASSENRGLEGYTF
size: -; length: 15; J: TRBJ2-1; V: TRBV15; D: -; DNA: TGTGCCACCAGGCCGACAGATTACTCCTACAATGAGCAGTTCTTC; CDR3: CATRPTDYSYNEQFF
size: few; length: 14; J: TRBJ2-1; V: TRBV5-1; D: -; DNA: TGCGCCACCGGCCGCGGAGACTCCTACAATGAGCAGTTCTTC; CDR3: CATGRGDSYNEQFF
size: -; length: 15; J: TRBJ1-1; V: TRBV6-4; D: TRBD1; DNA: TGTGCCAGCAGTGCTACACAGGGGGTAGGGACTGAAGCTTTCTTT; CDR3: CASSATQGVGTEAFF
size: -; length: 15; J: TRBJ2-4; V: TRBV5-6; D: TRBD2; DNA: TGTGCCAGCAGCTTGGTCAGCGGGGCTAAAAACATTCAGTACTTC; CDR3: CASSLVSGAKNIQYF
size: -; length: 15; J: TRBJ2-2; V: TRBV15; D: -; DNA: TGTGCCACCAGCAGACCCAGCGGTAACACCGGGGAGCTGTTTTTT; CDR3: CATSRPSGNTGELFF
size: -; length: 12; J: TRBJ2-7; V: TRBV6-5; D: -; DNA: TGTGCCAGCAGATCCACAACCTACGAGCAGTACTTC; CDR3: CASRSTTYEQYF
size: -; length: 13; J: TRBJ2-5; V: TRBV2; D: -; DNA: TGTGCCAGCAGTGTCGAGAATAGCGAGACCCAGTACTTC; CDR3: CASSVENSETQYF
size: once; length: 17; J: TRBJ2-2; V: TRBV19; D: -; DNA: TGTGCCAGTAGTATTACAGGGCAGACTATTAACACCGGGGAGCTGTTTTTT; CDR3: CASSITGQTINTGELFF
size: few; length: 13; J: TRBJ2-3; V: TRBV19; D: TRBD2; DNA: TGTGCCAGCCGACTAGCGGGAGCAGATACGCAGTATTTT; CDR3: CASRLAGADTQYF
size: -; length: 14; J: TRBJ2-3; V: TRBV18; D: TRBD1; DNA: TGTGCCAGCTCACCAGGTCAGGGGGCAGATACGCAGTATTTT; CDR3: CASSPGQGADTQYF
size: -; length: 13; J: TRBJ2-5; V: TRBV5-1; D: TRBD2; DNA: TGCGCCAGCACGATAGGCGGGGGGGAGACCCAGTACTTC; CDR3: CASTIGGGETQYF
size: few; length: 15; J: TRBJ2-5; V: TRBV29-1; D: TRBD2; DNA: TGCAGCGTTGAGTTGAGCGGGAGGGCTCAGGAGACCCAGTACTTC; CDR3: CSVELSGRAQETQYF
size: -; length: 15; J: TRBJ2-2; V: TRBV25-1; D: -; DNA: TGTGCCAGCAGTGCGGGAGTGCGGCTCACCGGGGAGCTGTTTTTT; CDR3: CASSAGVRLTGELFF
size: -; length: 14; J: TRBJ1-2; V: TRBV28; D: TRBD1; DNA: TGTGCCTGCACGCGGATGACAGGGGGCTATGGCTACACCTTC; CDR3: CACTRMTGGYGYTF
size: -; length: 15; J: TRBJ2-7; V: TRBV6-6; D: -; DNA: TGTGCCAGCAGTTACTCGTTCACTAGCTCCAACGAGCAGTACTTC; CDR3: CASSYSFTSSNEQYF
size: -; length: 12; J: TRBJ1-3; V: TRBV19; D: -; DNA: TGTGCCACCCGGGACATCGGAAACACCATATATTTT; CDR3: CATRDIGNTIYF
size: -; length: 10; J: TRBJ2-1; V: TRBV20-1; D: -; DNA: TGCAGTGCTAGTCATTATGAGCAGTTCTTC; CDR3: CSASHYEQFF
size: -; length: 16; J: TRBJ1-6; V: TRBV25-1; D: -; DNA: TGTGCCAGCAGTTCTATTCCCGGAGCCGATAATTCACCCCTCCACTTT; CDR3: CASSSIPGADNSPLHF
size: -; length: 16; J: TRBJ2-5; V: TRBV10-3; D: TRBD2; DNA: TGTGCCATCAGTGGGACTAGCGGGAGCCTGGGAGAGACCCAGTACTTC; CDR3: CAISGTSGSLGETQYF
size: -; length: 15; J: TRBJ2-1; V: TRBV7-9; D: TRBD1; DNA: TGTTCCAGCAGCTTAGCACAGGGGAAAGGGTTGGACCAGTTCTTC; CDR3: CSSSLAQGKGLDQFF
size: few; length: 15; J: TRBJ1-6; V: TRBV9; D: TRBD1; DNA: TGTGCCAGCAGCGTAGATACAGGGGGCGGTTCACCCCTCCACTTT; CDR3: CASSVDTGGGSPLHF
size: -; length: 15; J: TRBJ2-5; V: TRBV6-5; D: -; DNA: TGTGCCAGCAGTTACGGGGGCGTCTCAGGGGAGACCCAGTACTTC; CDR3: CASSYGGVSGETQYF
size: -; length: 17; J: TRBJ2-6; V: TRBV19; D: TRBD1; DNA: TGTGCCAGTAGTATACTAGACAGGGGCTCTGGGGCCAACGTCCTGACTTTC; CDR3: CASSILDRGSGANVLTF
size: -; length: 15; J: TRBJ2-7; V: TRBV4-2; D: TRBD2; DNA: TGTGCCAGCAGCCAAAGCGGGGGGGCTGGGTACGAGCAGTACTTC; CDR3: CASSQSGGAGYEQYF
size: -; length: 12; J: TRBJ1-2; V: TRBV10-3; D: TRBD1; DNA: TGTGCCATCCAAGGACAGGCTAGTTTCTACACCTTC; CDR3: CAIQGQASFYTF
size: -; length: 13; J: TRBJ1-5; V: TRBV19; D: -; DNA: TGTGCCACTACGGGTCAAAGCAATCAGCCCCAGCATTTT; CDR3: CATTGQSNQPQHF
size: -; length: 16; J: TRBJ1-4; V: TRBV28; D: -; DNA: TGTGCCAGCAGTCATAACAGGGAGGGGGCTAATGAAAAACTGTTTTTT; CDR3: CASSHNREGANEKLFF
size: -; length: 19; J: TRBJ2-1; V: TRBV5-6; D: TRBD2; DNA: TGTGCCAGCAGCCTAGGGTGGACTAGCGGGGGGGGGCCCTACAATGAGCAGTTCTTC; CDR3: CASSLGWTSGGGPYNEQFF
size: -; length: 16; J: TRBJ1-5; V: TRBV5-1; D: TRBD1; DNA: TGCGCCAGCAGCTTAGGACAGGCGGGTAGCAATCAGCCCCAGCATTTT; CDR3: CASSLGQAGSNQPQHF
size: -; length: 16; J: TRBJ2-1; V: TRBV6-4; D: TRBD2; DNA: TGTGCCAGCAGTCTGATGCCTAGCGGGAGCTACAATGAGCAGTTCTTC; CDR3: CASSLMPSGSYNEQFF
size: -; length: 16; J: TRBJ1-4; V: TRBV4-2; D: -; DNA: TGTGCCAGCAGCCAAGGATCAGCCAGGGTGGATGAAAAACTGTTTTTT; CDR3: CASSQGSARVDEKLFF
size: -; length: 12; J: TRBJ1-6; V: TRBV6-1; D: -; DNA: TGTGCCAGCAGTGTTACAGGGTTGCCCCTCCACTTT; CDR3: CASSVTGLPLHF
size: -; length: 15; J: TRBJ1-3; V: TRBV11-3; D: -; DNA: TGTGCCAGCAGCTTGACAGCGAGCTCTGGAAACACCATATATTTT; CDR3: CASSLTASSGNTIYF
size: -; length: 15; J: TRBJ2-3; V: TRBV11-2; D: -; DNA: TGTGCCAGCAGCTTATGGGGGCCTCGGACAGATACGCAGTATTTT; CDR3: CASSLWGPRTDTQYF
size: -; length: 15; J: TRBJ1-4; V: TRBV7-9; D: TRBD1; DNA: TGTTCCAGCAGCCCAGGGGGCATAGATAATGAAAAACTGTTTTTT; CDR3: CSSSPGGIDNEKLFF
size: few; length: 15; J: TRBJ2-2; V: TRBV28; D: TRBD2; DNA: TGTGCCAGCAGTCCTAGCGGGAGGTTCCCCGGGGAGCTGTTTTTT; CDR3: CASSPSGRFPGELFF
size: -; length: 18; J: TRBJ1-5; V: TRBV7-2; D: TRBD1; DNA: TGTGCCAGCAGCTTACTGGGACAGGGGGTCTATAGCAATCAGCCCCAGCATTTT; CDR3: CASSLLGQGVYSNQPQHF
size: -; length: 18; J: TRBJ2-2; V: TRBV27; D: -; DNA: TGTGCCAGCAGTTTAAGTAATTTCCGAGGGCAGGTGGCCGGGGAGCTGTTTTTT; CDR3: CASSLSNFRGQVAGELFF
size: -; length: 14; J: TRBJ1-1; V: TRBV19; D: -; DNA: TGTGCCAGTAGTTCTGGAGATTGGAACACTGAAGCTTTCTTT; CDR3: CASSSGDWNTEAFF
size: -; length: 15; J: TRBJ1-1; V: TRBV11-2; D: -; DNA: TGTGCCAGCAGCTTAGATTACGGGGGTGGCACTGAAGCTTTCTTT; CDR3: CASSLDYGGGTEAFF
size: -; length: 14; J: TRBJ1-1; V: TRBV6-5; D: -; DNA: TGTGCCAGCAGTTACTCCTTAGGGGGCACTGAAGCTTTCTTT; CDR3: CASSYSLGGTEAFF